This TCR beta chain was documented in a study of T cell repertoires in cytomegalovirus infection. For the study at large: Recently identified HLA-C-restricted CMV epitopes and well-studied HLA-B-restricted CMV epitopes were used by the study. Study observations and caveats: Across the ex vivo response, the dominant clonotypes were HLA-C-restricted CMV-specific TCR beta clonotypes. The cumulative frequency of public TCR beta families distinguished individuals who carried CMV together with the relevant HLA.

The CDR3 runs 13 residues. V lost 5 bases and J lost 8; bases outside the gene matches: 4. Germline values: CDR1 DFQATT, CDR2 SNEGSKA (reference sequence). As to this clonotype: Antigen unknown.

From the reads, TCRdb called clonotypes with MiXCR, one entry per CDR3 protein. The sample includes roughly 500,000 distinct CDR3 sequences, 30% to 40% of them seen just once. The TCR was taken from a human donor in good health (CMV status not recorded). Some clones in this sample may be carry-over from other donors' samples. The sequencing here drew on cultured PBMCs, taken from culture after CMV antigen stimulation. This chain joins TRBV20-1 and TRBJ2-1; 12 bases are shared with TRBD2. The CDR3 sequence is CSALLAGGYEQFF. CDR3 bases: TGCAGTGCTTTACTAGCGGGAGGATATGAGCAGTTCTTC.